The clone carrying this T cell receptor beta chain was seen a handful of times. The antigen is undetermined. From the reads, TCRdb called clonotypes with MiXCR, one entry per CDR3 protein. The table has approximately 910,000 distinct CDR3 sequences, about a third seen once; the top ten hold about 14%. Germline V CDR1 and CDR2: MNHEY, SVGAGI. Deletions cut 8 bases from V and 2 bases from J, with 10 bases between. The CDR3 has 13 residues. This record belongs to a study of T cell repertoires in cytomegalovirus infection. Study-level background: Recently identified HLA-C-restricted CMV epitopes were used, and well-studied HLA-B-restricted CMV epitopes were used as well. Public TCR beta signatures indicated both CMV infection and matching HLA type. General observations from the study: Dominating the ex vivo response were HLA-C-restricted CMV-specific TCR beta clonotypes.

The sample was cultured CD8+ T cells from PBMCs, taken from culture after CMV antigen stimulation. The TCR sequence derives from a human donor in good health (CMV status not recorded). Some clones in this sample may be carry-over from other donors' samples. This chain uses TRBV6-5 with TRBJ2-1, with unresolved D. CDR3 DNA sequence: TGTGCCAGCGGTCCGAGGCCCTACAATGAGCAGTTCTTC. This sequence encodes CASGPRPYNEQFF.